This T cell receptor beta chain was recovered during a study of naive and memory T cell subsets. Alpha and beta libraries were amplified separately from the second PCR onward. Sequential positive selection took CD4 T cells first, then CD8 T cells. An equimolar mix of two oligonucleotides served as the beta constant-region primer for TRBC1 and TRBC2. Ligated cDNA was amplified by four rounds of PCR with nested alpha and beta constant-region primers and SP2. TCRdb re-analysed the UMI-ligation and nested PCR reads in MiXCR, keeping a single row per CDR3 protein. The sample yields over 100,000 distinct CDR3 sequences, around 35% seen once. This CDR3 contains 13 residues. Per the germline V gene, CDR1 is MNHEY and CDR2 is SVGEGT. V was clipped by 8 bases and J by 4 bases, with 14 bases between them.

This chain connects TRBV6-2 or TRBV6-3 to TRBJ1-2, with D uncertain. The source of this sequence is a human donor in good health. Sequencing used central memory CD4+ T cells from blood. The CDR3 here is CASLSRPIYGYTF. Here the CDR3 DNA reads TGTGCCAGCCTCTCGAGACCGATCTATGGCTACACCTTC.